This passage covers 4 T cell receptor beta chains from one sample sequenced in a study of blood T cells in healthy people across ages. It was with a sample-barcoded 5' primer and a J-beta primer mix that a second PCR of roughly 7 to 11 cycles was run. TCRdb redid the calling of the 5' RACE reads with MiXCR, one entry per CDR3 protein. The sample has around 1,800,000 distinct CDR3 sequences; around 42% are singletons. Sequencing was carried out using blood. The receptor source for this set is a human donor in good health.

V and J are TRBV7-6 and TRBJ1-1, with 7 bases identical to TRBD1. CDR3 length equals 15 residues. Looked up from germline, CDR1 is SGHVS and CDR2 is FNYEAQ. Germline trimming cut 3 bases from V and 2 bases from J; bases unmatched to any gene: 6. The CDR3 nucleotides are TGTGCCAGCAGCTTCTCCGGGACAGAAAACACTGAAGCTTTCTTT. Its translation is CASSFSGTENTEAFF.

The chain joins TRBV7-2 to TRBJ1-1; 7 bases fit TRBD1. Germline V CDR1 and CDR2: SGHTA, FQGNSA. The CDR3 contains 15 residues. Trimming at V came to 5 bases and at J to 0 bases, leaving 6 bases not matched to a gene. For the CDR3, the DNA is TGTGCCAGCAGCGCGGGACAGACTCTGAACACTGAAGCTTTCTTT. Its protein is CASSAGQTLNTEAFF.

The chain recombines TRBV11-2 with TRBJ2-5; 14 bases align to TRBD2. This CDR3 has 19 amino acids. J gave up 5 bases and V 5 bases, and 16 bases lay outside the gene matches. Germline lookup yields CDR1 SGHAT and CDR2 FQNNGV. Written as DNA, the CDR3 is TGTGCCAGCAGCCCCGGACCGGGACTAGCGGGGGCACCACATGAGACCCAGTACTTC. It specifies CASSPGPGLAGAPHETQYF.

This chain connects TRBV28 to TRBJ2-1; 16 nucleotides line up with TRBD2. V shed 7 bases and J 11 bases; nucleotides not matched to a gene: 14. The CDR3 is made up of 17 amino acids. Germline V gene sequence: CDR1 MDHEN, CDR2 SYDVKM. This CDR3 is CASNLPGLAGGRVKQFF. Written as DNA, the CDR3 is TGTGCCAGCAACTTACCGGGACTAGCGGGGGGGCGAGTGAAGCAGTTCTTC.